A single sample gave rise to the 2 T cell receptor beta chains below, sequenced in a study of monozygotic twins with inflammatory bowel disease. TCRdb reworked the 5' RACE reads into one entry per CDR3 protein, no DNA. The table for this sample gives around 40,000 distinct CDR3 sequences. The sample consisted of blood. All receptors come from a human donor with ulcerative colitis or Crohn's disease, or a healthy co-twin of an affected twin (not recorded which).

CDR3 loop: CASSLESAAMQYF. The chain uses TRBV11-2 and TRBJ2-3. The CDR3 sequence is 13 residues long. The germline V gene encodes CDR1 SGHAT and CDR2 FQNNGV. The whole variable domain, filled in from reference TRBV11-2 and TRBJ2-3, reads EAGVAQSPRYKIIEKRQSVAFWCNPISGHATLYWYQQILGQGPKLLIQFQNNGVVDDSQLPKDRFSAERLKGVDSTLKIQPAKLEDSAVYLCASSLESAAMQYFGPGTRLTVL.

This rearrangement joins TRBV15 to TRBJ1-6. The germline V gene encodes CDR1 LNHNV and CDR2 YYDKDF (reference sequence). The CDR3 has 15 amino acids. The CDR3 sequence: CATSSRGGSGNSIHF.